One TCR beta chain is described in this entry. The germline CDR1 and CDR2 sequences are SGHRS and YFSETQ. V lost 0 bases and J lost 3; bases outside the gene matches: 3. This CDR3 has 15 residues. The sample originates from a study of shared clonotypes between healthy human individuals. The data were produced by immunoSEQ multiplex PCR, yet TCRdb's version contains in-frame clones alone and is incomplete. The sample comprises 2 million to 2.5 million clones, 80% to 95% of which are singletons, and around 0.35% rests with the top ten. The source is a man aged 18 to 35 in good health. Some clones in this sample may be carry-over from other donors' samples. Sequencing input: naive CD4+ T cells from PBMCs. Described subset: CD45RA+ positively selected. V and J are TRBV5-1 and TRBJ2-7; TRBD1 matches 10 bases. As DNA, the CDR3 is TGCGCCAGCAGCTTGGCGGGACAGGGGCACTACGAGCAGTACTTC. Protein sequence: CASSLAGQGHYEQYF. The whole variable domain, remainder taken from reference TRBV5-1 and TRBJ2-7, is KAGVTQTPRYLIKTRGQQVTLSCSPISGHRSVSWYQQTPGQGLQFLFEYFSETQRNKGNFPGRFSGRQFSNSRSEMNVSTLELGDSALYLCASSLAGQGHYEQYFGPGTRLTVT.